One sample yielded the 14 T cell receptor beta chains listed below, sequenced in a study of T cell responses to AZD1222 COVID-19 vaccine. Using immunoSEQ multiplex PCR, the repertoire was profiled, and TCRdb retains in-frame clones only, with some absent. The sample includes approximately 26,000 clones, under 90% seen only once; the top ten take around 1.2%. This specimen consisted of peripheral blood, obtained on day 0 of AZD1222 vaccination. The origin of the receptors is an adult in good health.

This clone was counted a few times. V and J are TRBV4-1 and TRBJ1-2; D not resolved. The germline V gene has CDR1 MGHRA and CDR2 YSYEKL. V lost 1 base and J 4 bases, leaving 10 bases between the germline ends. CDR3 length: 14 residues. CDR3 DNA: TGCGCCAGCAGCCAAGGGACTCGCGGCTATGGCTACACCTTC. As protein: CASSQGTRGYGYTF.

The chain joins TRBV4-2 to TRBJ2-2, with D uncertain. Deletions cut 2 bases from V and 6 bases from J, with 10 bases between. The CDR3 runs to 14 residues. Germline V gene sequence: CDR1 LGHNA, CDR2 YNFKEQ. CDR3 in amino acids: CASSQTRRSGELFF. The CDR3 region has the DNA TGTGCCAGCAGCCAAACCAGGCGTTCCGGGGAGCTGTTTTTT.

The CDR3 region has the DNA TGTGCCAGCAGCTCAGTGGGGGAGTCCTACGAGCAGTACTTC. Encoded protein: CASSSVGESYEQYF. The chain has TRBV13 and TRBJ2-7, with D perhaps matching TRBD1 or TRBD2 (5 bases each). Trimming pared 4 bases from V and 1 base from J, leaving 11 bases between. The CDR3 length is 14 residues. Germline CDR1 reads PRHDT; CDR2 reads FYEKMQ (reference sequence).

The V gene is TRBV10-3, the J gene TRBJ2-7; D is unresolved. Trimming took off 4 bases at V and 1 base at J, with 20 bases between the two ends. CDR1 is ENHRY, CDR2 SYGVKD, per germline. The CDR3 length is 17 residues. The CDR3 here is CAISAKQPVLGSYEQYF. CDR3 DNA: TGTGCCATCAGTGCGAAACAGCCCGTCCTAGGGTCCTACGAGCAGTACTTC.

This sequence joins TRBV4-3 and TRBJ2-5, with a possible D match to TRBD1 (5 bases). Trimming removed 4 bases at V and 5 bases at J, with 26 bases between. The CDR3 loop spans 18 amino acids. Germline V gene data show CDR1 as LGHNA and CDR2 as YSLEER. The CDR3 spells CASSPIPFGPASGETQYF. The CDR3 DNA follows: TGCGCCAGCAGCCCCATCCCCTTTGGTCCCGCGTCAGGGGAGACCCAGTACTTC.

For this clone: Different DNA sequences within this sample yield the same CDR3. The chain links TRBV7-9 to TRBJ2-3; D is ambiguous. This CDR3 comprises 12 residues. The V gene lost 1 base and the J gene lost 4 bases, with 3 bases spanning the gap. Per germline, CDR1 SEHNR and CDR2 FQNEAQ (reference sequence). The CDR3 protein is CASSLGPDTQYF. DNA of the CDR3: TGTGCCAGCAGCTTAGGCCCAGATACGCAGTATTTT.

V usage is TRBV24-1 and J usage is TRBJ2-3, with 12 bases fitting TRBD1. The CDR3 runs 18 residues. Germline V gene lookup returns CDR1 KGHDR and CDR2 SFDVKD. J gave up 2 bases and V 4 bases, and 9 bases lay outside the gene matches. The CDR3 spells CATSDRGQGASDTDTQYF. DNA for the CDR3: TGTGCCACCAGTGACCGGGGACAGGGGGCGTCAGACACAGATACGCAGTATTTT.

The CDR3 sequence: CASSPSGGSYEQYF. CDR3 in DNA: TGTGCCAGCAGCCCCAGCGGGGGGAGTTACGAGCAGTACTTC. V usage is TRBV7-9 and J usage is TRBJ2-7; 9 positions match TRBD2. Losses at the gene ends were 5 bases for V and 4 bases for J; bases not matched to a gene: 6. CDR1 is SEHNR, CDR2 FQNEAQ, per germline (reference sequence). The CDR3 consists of 14 residues.

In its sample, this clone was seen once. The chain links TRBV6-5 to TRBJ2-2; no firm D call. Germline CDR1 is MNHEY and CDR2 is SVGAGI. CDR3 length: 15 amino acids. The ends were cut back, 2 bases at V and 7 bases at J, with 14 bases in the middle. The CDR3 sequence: CASSYLSAAGGELFF. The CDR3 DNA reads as TGTGCCAGCAGTTACCTGTCGGCGGCCGGCGGGGAGCTGTTTTTT.

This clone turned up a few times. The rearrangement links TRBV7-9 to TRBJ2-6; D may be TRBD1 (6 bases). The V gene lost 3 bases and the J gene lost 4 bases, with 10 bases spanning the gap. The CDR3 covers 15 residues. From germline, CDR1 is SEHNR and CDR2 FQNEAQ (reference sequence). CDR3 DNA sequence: TGTGCCAGCAGCTTTGGACAGCCCGGGGCCAACGTCCTGACTTTC. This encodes CASSFGQPGANVLTF.

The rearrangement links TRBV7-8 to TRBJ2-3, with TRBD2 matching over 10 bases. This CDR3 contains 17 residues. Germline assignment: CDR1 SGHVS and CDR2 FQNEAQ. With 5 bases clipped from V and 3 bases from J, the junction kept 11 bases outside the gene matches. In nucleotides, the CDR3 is TGTGCCAGCAGCCCGAACGGGGGAGCGGGAGGGACAGATACGCAGTATTTT. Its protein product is CASSPNGGAGGTDTQYF.

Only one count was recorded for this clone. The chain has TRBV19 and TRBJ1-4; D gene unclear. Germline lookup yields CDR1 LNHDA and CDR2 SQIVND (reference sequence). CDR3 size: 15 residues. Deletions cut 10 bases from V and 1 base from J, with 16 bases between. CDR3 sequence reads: CATRPGALTNEKLFF. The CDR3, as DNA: TGTGCCACCCGACCGGGAGCGTTAACTAATGAAAAACTGTTTTTT.

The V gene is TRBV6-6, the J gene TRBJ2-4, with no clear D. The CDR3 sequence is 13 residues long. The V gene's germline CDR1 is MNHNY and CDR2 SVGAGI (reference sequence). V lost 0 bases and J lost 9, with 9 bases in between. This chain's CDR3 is CASSYSSSGIQYF. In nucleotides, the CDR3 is TGTGCCAGCAGTTACTCGTCCTCAGGCATTCAGTACTTC.

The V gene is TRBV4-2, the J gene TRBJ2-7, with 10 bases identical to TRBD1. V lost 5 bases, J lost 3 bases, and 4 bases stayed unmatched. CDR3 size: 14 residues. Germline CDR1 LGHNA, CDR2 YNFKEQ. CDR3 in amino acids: CASSFRDRGYEQYF. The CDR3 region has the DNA TGTGCCAGCAGCTTCCGGGACAGGGGCTACGAGCAGTACTTC.